This T cell receptor (beta chain) appears in the sequencing data of a study of T cell responses to AZD1222 COVID-19 vaccine. Whole-study results and caveats: Only a handful of people who got AZD1222 tested seropositive at baseline.

Turning to this clone: Its antigen is not identified.

V was trimmed by 3 bases and J by 7 bases, leaving 12 bases between them. This CDR3 spans 12 amino acids. CDR1 and CDR2 (germline): DFQATT, SNEGSKA (reference sequence). Produced via immunoSEQ multiplex PCR; TCRdb's table is partial and in-frame only. The sample yields fewer than 150,000 clones, 93% seen once. The V call is TRBV20-1, the J call TRBJ1-2; D is possibly TRBD1 (6 bases). The input for sequencing was peripheral blood, taken on day 0 of AZD1222 vaccination. This receptor was identified in an adult in good health. The CDR3 DNA reads as TGCAGTGCTAGTTCGGGGGCTGCTGGCTACACCTTC. It yields the protein CSASSGAAGYTF.